Below, 28 T cell receptor beta chains from the same sample are listed, as sequenced in a study of cytomegalovirus exposure and HLA in healthy donors. Primers for the PCR totalled 60 Vbeta and 13 Jbeta. TCRdb keeps only in-frame clones here, not all; method: immunoSEQ multiplex PCR. The table records 150,000 to 200,000 clones, 70% to 80% of them present only once. The sequencing input was PBMCs. These receptor sequences come from a man aged 18-30 years in good health and CMV-seropositive.

V and J are TRBV5-1 and TRBJ1-5, with 8 positions matching TRBD1. With V trimmed by 4 bases and J by 3 bases, 3 bases remained unmatched. Germline V gives CDR1 SGHRS, CDR2 YFSETQ. CDR3 length: 14 amino acids. CDR3 region: CASSPQGVNQPQHF. DNA for the CDR3: TGCGCCAGCAGCCCACAGGGGGTCAATCAGCCCCAGCATTTT.

A word on this clone: One junction end disagrees with the germline gene, perhaps due to a read error. The CDR3 region has the DNA TGTGCCAGCAGAGAAGGACAGGCCTCCTACGAGCAGTACTTC. The encoded protein is CASREGQASYEQYF. This chain connects TRBV6-1 to TRBJ2-7; TRBD1 agrees at 7 bases. The CDR3 totals 14 residues. CDR1 and CDR2 (germline): MNHNS, SASEGT.

This clone was seen only a few times. The V call is TRBV6-5, the J call TRBJ1-5, with TRBD1 matching over 8 bases. This CDR3 is built from 14 residues. V shed 4 bases, J shed 7 bases, and the junction held 6 bases outside the gene matches. Germline CDR1 and CDR2: MNHEY and SVGAGI. The CDR3 bases are TGTGCCAGCAGTTCCAACAGGGGGGGGCAGCCCCAGCATTTT. Translating gives CASSSNRGGQPQHF.

The CDR3 nucleotides read TGTGCCAGCAGCGGCGGGGGGGTCAACGAGCAGTTCTTC. Its protein product is CASSGGGVNEQFF. This chain joins TRBV6-5 and TRBJ2-1, with 9 bases matching TRBD2. The CDR3 is made up of 13 amino acids. V was clipped by 6 bases and J by 10 bases; unmatched bases: 7. Germline V lookup: CDR1 MNHEY, CDR2 SVGAGI.

The chain recombines TRBV25-1 with TRBJ1-6, with D perhaps TRBD1 (6 bases). Germline CDR1 reads MGHDK; CDR2 reads SYGVNS. V was pared by 2 bases and J by 3 bases, with 11 bases between. This CDR3 comprises 16 residues. CDR3 loop: CASSEQGRDYNSPLHF. The CDR3 coding sequence is TGTGCCAGCAGTGAACAGGGGAGGGACTATAATTCACCCCTCCACTTT.

The V call is TRBV4-2, the J call TRBJ2-3; TRBD2 might be the D (6 bases). The CDR3 is 17 amino acids. V gave up 1 base and J gave up 4 bases, with 18 bases separating them. Germline V lookup: CDR1 LGHNA, CDR2 YNFKEQ. The DNA for the CDR3 is TGTGCCAGCAGCCAAGTACCGGACTACCCTCTCCCAGATACGCAGTATTTT. Translating it yields CASSQVPDYPLPDTQYF.

The chain joins TRBV6-5 to TRBJ1-3, with 10 bases identical to TRBD1. This CDR3 contains 15 residues. The junction had 5 bases not matched to a gene; V was cut back by 5 bases and J by 4 bases. The V gene's germline CDR1 is MNHEY and CDR2 SVGAGI. The CDR3 region is CASSGDRGLGNTIYF. CDR3 DNA: TGTGCCAGCAGTGGAGACAGGGGGCTAGGAAACACCATATATTTT.

The chain carries TRBV13 and TRBJ1-2; possible D gene TRBD1, 5 bases. The V end lost 0 bases, the J end lost 4 bases, and 9 bases lay between the germline ends. The length of the CDR3 is 14 residues. Germline V lookup: CDR1 PRHDT, CDR2 FYEKMQ (reference sequence). In DNA, the CDR3 is TGTGCCAGCAGCTTAGGGCAGGGAGGCTATGGCTACACCTTC. Translating gives CASSLGQGGYGYTF.

The sample holds a few counts of this clone. J is TRBJ2-7 and V is TRBV6-5, with 9 bases fitting TRBD1. This CDR3 has 14 amino acids. Trimming cost V 5 bases and J 3 bases; bases outside gene matches: 5. CDR1 and CDR2 (germline): MNHEY, SVGAGI. As DNA, the CDR3 is TGTGCCAGCAGTACCGGGACAGGGCACTACGAGCAGTACTTC. The encoded protein is CASSTGTGHYEQYF.

Only a few counts were recorded for this clone. This chain connects TRBV7-2 to TRBJ1-2, with TRBD1 matching 7 bases. V shed 3 bases, J shed 0 bases, and the junction held 13 bases outside the gene matches. CDR1 is SGHTA and CDR2 is FQGNSA in the germline V gene. CDR3 size: 18 residues. CDR3 sequence reads: CASSFTVYRDSSNYGYTF. As DNA, the CDR3 is TGTGCCAGCAGCTTCACAGTTTACCGGGACAGCTCTAACTATGGCTACACCTTC.

V gene TRBV5-1 combines with J gene TRBJ2-5, with 7 nucleotides matching TRBD2. Germline V gene lookup returns CDR1 SGHRS and CDR2 YFSETQ. The CDR3 spans 15 residues. Trimming at V came to 4 bases and at J to 5 bases, leaving 11 bases not matched to a gene. In DNA, the CDR3 is TGCGCCAGCAGCCCTAACGGACTAGTGGTGGAGACCCAGTACTTC. Protein: CASSPNGLVVETQYF.

The V gene is TRBV29-1, the J gene TRBJ2-5, with 7 bases aligning to TRBD1. V shed 6 bases and J 11 bases; nucleotides not matched to a gene: 6. The length of the CDR3 is 10 residues. Germline V CDR1 and CDR2: SQVTM, ANQGSEA. DNA for the CDR3: TGCAGCGTCCCAGGGACAGCACAGTACTTC. This translates into CSVPGTAQYF.

This chain uses TRBV2 with TRBJ1-5; TRBD1 aligns across 7 bases. This CDR3 is built from 14 residues. The J segment lost 3 bases and the V segment lost 6 bases, leaving 5 bases of the junction unmatched. Germline V gene lookup returns CDR1 SNHLY and CDR2 FYNNEI. CDR3 nucleotide sequence: TGTGCCAGCAGACTAGACAGGGCCAATCAGCCCCAGCATTTT. It codes for CASRLDRANQPQHF.

The chain links TRBV7-9 to TRBJ2-3; maybe TRBD1 (6 bases). CDR1 is SEHNR and CDR2 is FQNEAQ in the germline V gene (reference sequence). The CDR3 has 13 residues. V lost 5 bases to trimming and J lost 5 bases, with 11 bases between them. Written as DNA, the CDR3 is TGTGCCAGCAGCGCCGAGACAGGAGATACGCAGTATTTT. Protein product: CASSAETGDTQYF.

The chain uses TRBV4-1 and TRBJ2-7; perhaps TRBD2 as D (6 bases). The V end lost 3 bases, the J end lost 4 bases, and 19 bases lay between the germline ends. Germline V CDR1 and CDR2: MGHRA, YSYEKL. The CDR3 consists of 16 residues. This CDR3 is CASSHDFSGGTYEQYF. The CDR3 region has the DNA TGCGCCAGCAGCCACGACTTTAGTGGGGGGACTTACGAGCAGTACTTC.

The chain couples TRBV5-1 to TRBJ1-1, with D hard to call. Germline V CDR1 and CDR2: SGHRS, YFSETQ. The CDR3 consists of 12 residues. The germline V and J ends were trimmed by 9 bases and 5 bases, with 14 bases remaining between them. The CDR3 loop reads CATIFWRTEAFF. The CDR3 region has the DNA TGCGCCACAATATTCTGGAGGACTGAAGCTTTCTTT.

Concerning this clone: Germline and junction disagree at one end, which may indicate a read error. The chain joins TRBV7-7 to TRBJ2-3; weak D call: TRBD2 (6 bases). The CDR3 consists of 14 residues. Per germline, CDR1 SSHAT and CDR2 FNYEAQ (reference sequence). The chain's CDR3 is CASSPIGGRDTQYF. The CDR3 nucleotides are TGTGCTAGCAGCCCAATTGGGGGGAGGGATACGCAGTATTTT.

The V gene is TRBV19, the J gene TRBJ1-1; D is uncertain. The V gene lost 2 bases and the J gene lost 2 bases, with 9 bases spanning the gap. This CDR3 is built from 14 residues. Germline CDR1 and CDR2: LNHDA and SQIVND (reference sequence). The chain's CDR3 is CASSITTVNTEAFF. The CDR3 coding sequence is TGTGCCAGTAGTATAACCACAGTTAACACTGAAGCTTTCTTT.

The rearrangement uses TRBV7-7 and TRBJ2-2, with a weak D call TRBD2 (5 bases). The CDR3 spans 14 residues. CDR1 SSHAT and CDR2 FNYEAQ come from the germline V gene (reference sequence). Trimming cost V 1 base and J 5 bases, with 8 bases left between them. CDR3 protein: CASSLDPGTGELFF. The CDR3 nucleotides read TGTGCCAGCAGCTTAGATCCGGGAACCGGGGAGCTGTTTTTT.

The CDR3 loop reads CACQQTYPGLGYTF. CDR3 nucleotides: TGTGCCTGCCAACAAACATATCCAGGACTCGGCTACACCTTC. V gene TRBV30 combines with J gene TRBJ1-2; D ambiguous. Germline V CDR1 and CDR2: GTSNPN, SVGIG (reference sequence). V was pared by 6 bases and J by 8 bases, with 22 bases between. The CDR3 sequence is 14 residues long.

This rearrangement joins TRBV5-6 to TRBJ2-7; no clear D gene. V lost 0 bases and J 2 bases, leaving 9 bases between the germline ends. This CDR3 comprises 14 residues. In germline, CDR1 is SGHDT, CDR2 YYEEEE. The CDR3 DNA sequence: TGTGCCAGCAGCTTGGAACAGCCCACCTACGAGCAGTACTTC. This codes for CASSLEQPTYEQYF.

The chain couples TRBV2 to TRBJ2-1; 14 bases align to TRBD2. Looked up from germline, CDR1 is SNHLY and CDR2 is FYNNEI. The CDR3 spans 17 residues. V was clipped by 5 bases and J by 8 bases; unmatched bases: 11. The CDR3 loop reads CASSQGTSGSKVDEQFF. The CDR3 DNA is TGTGCCAGCAGTCAAGGGACTAGCGGGAGTAAGGTCGATGAGCAGTTCTTC.

CDR3 region: CASSGGPFLEQYF. As DNA, the CDR3 is TGTGCCAGCAGTGGCGGGCCCTTCCTCGAGCAGTACTTC. This rearrangement joins TRBV6-5 to TRBJ2-7, with a possible D match to TRBD2 (5 bases). The ends were cut back, 5 bases at V and 6 bases at J, with 14 bases in the middle. The V gene's germline CDR1 is MNHEY and CDR2 SVGAGI. The CDR3 is made up of 13 amino acids.

V gene TRBV7-8 combines with J gene TRBJ1-3; D remains unclear. V lost 8 bases to trimming and J lost 4 bases, with 18 bases between them. This CDR3 spans 15 amino acids. Germline-derived CDR1 and CDR2 are SGHVS and FQNEAQ. This CDR3 reads CASEGIGFLGNTIYF. CDR3 DNA: TGTGCCAGCGAGGGAATTGGGTTTTTGGGAAACACCATATATTTT. Full variable domain (remainder filled in from reference TRBV7-8 and TRBJ1-3): GAGVSQSPRYKVAKRGQDVALRCDPISGHVSLFWYQQALGQGPEFLTYFQNEAQLDKSGLPSDRFFAERPEGSVSTLKIQRTQQEDSAVYLCASEGIGFLGNTIYFGEGSWLTVV.

The CDR3 DNA is TGTGCCAGCAGTCGGGACAGAGCTAATCAGCCCCAGCATTTT. It specifies CASSRDRANQPQHF. This rearrangement joins TRBV21-1 to TRBJ1-5; the table assigns TRBD1, which was not confirmed against the DNA. TRBV21-1 is labeled a pseudogene. The length of the CDR3 is 14 residues.

The gene calls are TRBV4-1 and TRBJ1-5; TRBD1 agrees at 8 bases. The germline V gene encodes CDR1 MGHRA and CDR2 YSYEKL. V dropped 4 bases and J dropped 1; count of bases not matched to a gene: 3. This CDR3 comprises 15 residues. The chain's CDR3 is CASSPRTGSNQPQHF. The CDR3, as DNA: TGCGCCAGCAGCCCTCGGACAGGGAGCAATCAGCCCCAGCATTTT.

The V gene is TRBV6-4, the J gene TRBJ1-5; D not resolved. V was pared by 4 bases and J by 7 bases, with 11 bases between. This CDR3 contains 13 residues. Germline lookup yields CDR1 MRHNA and CDR2 SNTAGT. CDR3 region: CASSAELGQPQHF. In DNA form, the CDR3 reads TGTGCCAGCAGTGCTGAATTGGGCCAGCCCCAGCATTTT.

The rearrangement uses TRBV7-9 and TRBJ1-4; no firm D call. The CDR3 totals 12 residues. V lost 1 base and J lost 8, with 5 bases in between. Germline V gene sequence: CDR1 SEHNR, CDR2 FQNEAQ (reference sequence). The DNA of the CDR3 is TGTGCCAGCAGCTTAGAGAGGGAAAAACTGTTTTTT. It yields the protein CASSLEREKLFF.